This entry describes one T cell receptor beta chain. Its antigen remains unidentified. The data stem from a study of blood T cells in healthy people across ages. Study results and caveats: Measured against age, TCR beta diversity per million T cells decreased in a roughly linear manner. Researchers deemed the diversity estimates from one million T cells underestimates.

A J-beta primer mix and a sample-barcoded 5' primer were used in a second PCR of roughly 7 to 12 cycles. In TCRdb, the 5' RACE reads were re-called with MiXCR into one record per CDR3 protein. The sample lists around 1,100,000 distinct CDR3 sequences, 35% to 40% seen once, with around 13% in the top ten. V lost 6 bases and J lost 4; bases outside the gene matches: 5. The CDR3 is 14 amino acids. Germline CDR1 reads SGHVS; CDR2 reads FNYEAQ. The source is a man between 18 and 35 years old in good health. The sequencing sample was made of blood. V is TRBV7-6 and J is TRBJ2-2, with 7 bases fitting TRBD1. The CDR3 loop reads CASSLQGTTGELFF. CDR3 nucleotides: TGTGCCAGCAGTTTACAGGGGACCACCGGGGAGCTGTTTTTT.